This TCR beta chain is from a study of T cells in Graves' hyperthyroidism and ophthalmopathy. At the level of the study: Peripheral blood was obtained at initial diagnosis, preceding any treatment.

Amplified TCR beta CDR3 regions derived from RNA transcripts. TCR CDR3 regions were first amplified by RT-PCR with HTBI primers. TCRdb reprocessed the multiplex PCR reads with MiXCR, giving one entry per CDR3 protein. The data contain nearly 600,000 distinct CDR3 sequences, 14% of them seen just once; the ten biggest clones take up 5.8%. This CDR3 spans 16 amino acids. The trim removed 3 bases at V and 1 base at J, leaving 8 bases unmatched. The germline gives CDR1 ENHRY, CDR2 SYGVKD. This clonotype was detected ten times or more. The chain is built from TRBV10-3 and TRBJ2-5, with 7 bases lining up with TRBD2. The material sequenced was blood. This sequence was found in a woman in her twenties or thirties with Graves' hyperthyroidism that later progressed to Graves' ophthalmopathy. CDR3 amino acids: CAISDSGGGSQETQYF. The CDR3 DNA reads TGTGCCATCAGTGATTCGGGAGGCGGCTCCCAAGAGACCCAGTACTTC.